This entry is about one T cell receptor (beta chain). Its target is unknown. The record originates from a study of blood T cells in healthy people across ages. Study findings and constraints: Diversity of TCR beta correlated strongly with naive T cell percentage. Estimated diversity that came from one million T cells was considered an underestimate. The long-lived group displayed more naive CD4+ cells, plus higher diversity, than the aged donors did.

A second about 7 to 11 cycle PCR used barcoded and J-beta primers. Via MiXCR, TCRdb re-called the 5' RACE reads, giving one row per CDR3 protein. The data contain 650,000 to 1,000,000 distinct CDR3 sequences, about 34% of them singletons. The germline V gene has CDR1 MDHEN and CDR2 SYDVKM. The CDR3 is 14 amino acids. Each donor was a healthy Caucasian individual from Russia, aged 6 to 90. The clonotype comes from a man between 18 and 35 years old in good health. Sequenced material: blood. This chain links TRBV28 with TRBJ2-4, with TRBD2 as a possible D gene (5 bases). The J call may be wrong; the DNA end is better matched by TRBJ2-7. The DNA for the CDR3 is TGTGCCAGCAGTTTACTCCGAGGGTACTACGAGCAGTACTTC. Translating it yields CASSLLRGYYEQYF.